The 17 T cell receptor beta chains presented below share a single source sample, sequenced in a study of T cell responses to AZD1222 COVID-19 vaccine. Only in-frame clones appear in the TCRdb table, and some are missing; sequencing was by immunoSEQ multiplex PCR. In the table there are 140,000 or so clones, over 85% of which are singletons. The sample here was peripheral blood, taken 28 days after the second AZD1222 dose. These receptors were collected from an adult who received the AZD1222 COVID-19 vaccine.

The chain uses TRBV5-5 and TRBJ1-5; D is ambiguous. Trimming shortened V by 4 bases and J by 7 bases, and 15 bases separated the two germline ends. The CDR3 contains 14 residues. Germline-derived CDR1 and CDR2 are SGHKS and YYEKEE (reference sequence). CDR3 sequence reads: CASSRQVVGQPQHF. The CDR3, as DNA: TGTGCCAGCAGCCGTCAAGTGGTGGGCCAGCCCCAGCATTTT.

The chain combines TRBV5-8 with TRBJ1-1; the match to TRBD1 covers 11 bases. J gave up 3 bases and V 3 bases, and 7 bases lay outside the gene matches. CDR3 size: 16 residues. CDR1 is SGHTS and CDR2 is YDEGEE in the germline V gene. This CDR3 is CASSSPGTGGHTEAFF. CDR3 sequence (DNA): TGTGCCAGCAGCTCGCCCGGGACAGGGGGACACACTGAAGCTTTCTTT. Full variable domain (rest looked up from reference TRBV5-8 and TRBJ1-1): EAGVTQSPTHLIKTRGQQATLRCSPISGHTSVYWYQQALGLGLQFLLWYDEGEERNRGNFPPRFSGRQFPNYSSELNVNALELEDSALYLCASSSPGTGGHTEAFFGQGTRLTVV.

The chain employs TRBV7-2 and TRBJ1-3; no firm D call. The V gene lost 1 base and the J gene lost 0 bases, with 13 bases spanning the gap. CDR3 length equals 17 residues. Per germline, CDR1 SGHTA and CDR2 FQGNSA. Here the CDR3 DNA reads TGTGCCAGCAGCTTAGACCGCGGATTAATCTCTGGAAACACCATATATTTT. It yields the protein CASSLDRGLISGNTIYF.

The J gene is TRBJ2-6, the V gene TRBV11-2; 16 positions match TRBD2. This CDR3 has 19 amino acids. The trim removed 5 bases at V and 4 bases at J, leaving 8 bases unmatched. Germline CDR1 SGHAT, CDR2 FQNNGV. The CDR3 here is CASSPGTSGRAGGANVLTF. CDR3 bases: TGTGCCAGCAGCCCCGGGACTAGCGGGAGGGCTGGCGGGGCCAACGTCCTGACTTTC.

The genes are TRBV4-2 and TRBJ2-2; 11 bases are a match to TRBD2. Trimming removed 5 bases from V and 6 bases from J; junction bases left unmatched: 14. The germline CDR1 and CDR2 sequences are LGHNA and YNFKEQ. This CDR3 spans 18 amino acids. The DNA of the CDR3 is TGTGCCAGCAGCAAGGGGGGACTAGCGGATTCATCCGCCGGGGAGCTGTTTTTT. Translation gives CASSKGGLADSSAGELFF.

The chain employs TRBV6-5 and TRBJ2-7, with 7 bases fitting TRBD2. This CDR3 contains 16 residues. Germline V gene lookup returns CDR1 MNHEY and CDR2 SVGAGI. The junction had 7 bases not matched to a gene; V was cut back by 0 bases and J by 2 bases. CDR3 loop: CASSYSLASGTYEQYF. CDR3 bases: TGTGCCAGCAGTTACTCTTTGGCTAGCGGAACCTACGAGCAGTACTTC.

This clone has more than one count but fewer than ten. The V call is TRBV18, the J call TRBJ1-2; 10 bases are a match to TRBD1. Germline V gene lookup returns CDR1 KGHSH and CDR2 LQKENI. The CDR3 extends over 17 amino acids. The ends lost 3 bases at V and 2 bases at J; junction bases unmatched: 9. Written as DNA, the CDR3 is TGTGCCAGCTCACCGATCTTGTCGGGACAGGGGAACTATGGCTACACCTTC. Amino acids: CASSPILSGQGNYGYTF.

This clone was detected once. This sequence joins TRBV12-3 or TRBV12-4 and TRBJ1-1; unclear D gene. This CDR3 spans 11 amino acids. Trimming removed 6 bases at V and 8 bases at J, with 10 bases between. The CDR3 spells CASSLGTEAFF. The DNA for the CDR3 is TGTGCCAGCAGCCTAGGAACAGAAGCTTTCTTT.

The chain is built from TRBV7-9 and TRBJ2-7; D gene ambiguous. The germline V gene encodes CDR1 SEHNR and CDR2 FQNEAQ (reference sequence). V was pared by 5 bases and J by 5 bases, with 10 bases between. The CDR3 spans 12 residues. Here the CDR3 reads CASSPTIHEQYF. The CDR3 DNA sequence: TGTGCCAGCAGCCCAACTATCCACGAGCAGTACTTC.

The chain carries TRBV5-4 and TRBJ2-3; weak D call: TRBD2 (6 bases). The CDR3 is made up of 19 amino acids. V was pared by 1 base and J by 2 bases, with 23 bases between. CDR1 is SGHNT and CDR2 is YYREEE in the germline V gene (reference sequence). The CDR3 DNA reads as TGTGCCAGCAGCTTGCGGTTGGGGTCCGCGGGAATGATCACAGATACGCAGTATTTT. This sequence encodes CASSLRLGSAGMITDTQYF.

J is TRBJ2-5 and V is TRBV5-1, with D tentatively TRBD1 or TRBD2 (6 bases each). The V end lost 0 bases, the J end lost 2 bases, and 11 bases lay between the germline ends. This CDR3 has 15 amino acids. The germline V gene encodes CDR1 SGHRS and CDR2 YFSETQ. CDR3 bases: TGCGCCAGCAGCTTGGCGGGGGCAGGGCAAGAGACCCAGTACTTC. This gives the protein CASSLAGAGQETQYF.

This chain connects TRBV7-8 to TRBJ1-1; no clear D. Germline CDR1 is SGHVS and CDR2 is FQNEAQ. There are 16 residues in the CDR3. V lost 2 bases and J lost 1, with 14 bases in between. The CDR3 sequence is CASSLSRQRSNTEAFF. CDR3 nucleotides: TGTGCCAGCAGCTTATCTCGTCAGAGATCGAACACTGAAGCTTTCTTT.

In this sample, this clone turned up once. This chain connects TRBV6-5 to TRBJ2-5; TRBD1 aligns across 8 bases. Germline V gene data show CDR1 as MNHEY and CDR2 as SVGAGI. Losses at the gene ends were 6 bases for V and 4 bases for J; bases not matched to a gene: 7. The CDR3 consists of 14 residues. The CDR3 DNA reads TGTGCCAGCAGGTCAGGGGGCGAGAGAGAGACCCAGTACTTC. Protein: CASRSGGERETQYF.

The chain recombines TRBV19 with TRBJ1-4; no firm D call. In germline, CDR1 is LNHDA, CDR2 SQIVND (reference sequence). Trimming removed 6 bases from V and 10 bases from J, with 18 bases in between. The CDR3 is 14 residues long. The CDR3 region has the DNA TGTGCCAGTAGCACAACTCGGAACGCAGGAAAACTGTTTTTT. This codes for CASSTTRNAGKLFF.

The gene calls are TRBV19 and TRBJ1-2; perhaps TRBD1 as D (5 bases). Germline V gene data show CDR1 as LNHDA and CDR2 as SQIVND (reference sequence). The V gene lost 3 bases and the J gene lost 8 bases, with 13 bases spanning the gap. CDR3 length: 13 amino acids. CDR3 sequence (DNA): TGTGCCAGTAGTATGGGCAGGGAAGAAGGCTACACCTTC. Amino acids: CASSMGREEGYTF. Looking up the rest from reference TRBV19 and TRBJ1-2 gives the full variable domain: DGGITQSPKYLFRKEGQNVTLSCEQNLNHDAMYWYRQDPGQGLRLIYYSQIVNDFQKGDIAEGYSVSREKKESFPLTVTSAQKNPTAFYLCASSMGREEGYTFGSGTRLTVV.

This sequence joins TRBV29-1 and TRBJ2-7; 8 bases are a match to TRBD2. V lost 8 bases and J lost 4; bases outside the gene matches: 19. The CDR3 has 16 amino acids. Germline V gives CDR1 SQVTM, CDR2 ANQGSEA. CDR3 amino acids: CSTRRAGTSDFYEQYF. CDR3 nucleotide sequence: TGCAGCACGCGGAGGGCGGGGACTAGTGACTTTTACGAGCAGTACTTC.

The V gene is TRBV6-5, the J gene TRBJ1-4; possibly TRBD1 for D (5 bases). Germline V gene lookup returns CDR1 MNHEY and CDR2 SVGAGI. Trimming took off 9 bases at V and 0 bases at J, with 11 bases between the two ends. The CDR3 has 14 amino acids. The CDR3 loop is CASRPTATNEKLFF. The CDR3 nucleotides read TGTGCCAGTCGACCGACAGCAACTAATGAAAAACTGTTTTTT.